The source of this T cell receptor beta chain is a study of CD4 T cells in relation to SARS-CoV-2 and coronaviruses. Here immunoSEQ multiplex PCR was the method, and the copy in TCRdb shows in-frame clones only, minus some. There are under 20,000 clones in the sample; 70% to 80% occur only once, and 15% to 18% lies in the top ten. Before the COVID-19 pandemic, during about 2011-2019, CD4+ T cells were taken from unexposed donors. Isolation of CD4+ T cells took place after about eleven days in culture. As cell numbers allowed, unexposed-donor CD4+ T cells faced SARS-CoV-2 S/N and four cold-coronavirus spikes. On this clone itself: The antigen is not known.

The clonotype was recovered from a human donor in good health. The specimen sequenced was CD4+ T cells from PBMCs, cultured in vitro.

The CDR3 loop reads CASSYPGQGYNEQFF. The CDR3 DNA is TGTGCCAGCAGCTACCCGGGACAGGGATACAATGAGCAGTTCTTC. The V call is TRBV5-4, the J call TRBJ2-1, with 9 bases that match TRBD1. The CDR3 consists of 15 residues. The J segment lost 4 bases and the V segment lost 3 bases, leaving 5 bases of the junction unmatched. Germline CDR1 SGHNT, CDR2 YYREEE (reference sequence).